This TCR beta chain originates from a study of human T cells and chemical hapten exposure. Overall study context: Patients, largely female, had alopecia areata, totalis or universalis. General study results and limits: Expanded TCRs clustered into significantly more large CDR3 similarity groups than controls, the analysis revealed.

In TCRdb, the RACE reads were re-called with MiXCR into one record per CDR3 protein. Of 150,000 to 200,000 distinct CDR3 sequences listed, approximately 14% are singletons. The V gene's germline CDR1 is MNHEY and CDR2 SMNVEV (reference sequence). V was trimmed by 3 bases and J by 4 bases, leaving 9 bases between them. The CDR3 runs 14 residues. This clonotype has a count of ten or more. Antigen specificity is unknown. Time point defined: patch test 1, 2 weeks after DPC sensitization. Treatment here: therapeutic diphenylcyclopropenone sensitization with weekly scalp DPC. Patches went on only after blood had been drawn each time.

The chain recombines TRBV27 with TRBJ2-2; D remains ambiguous. The sample consisted of whole blood, taken in connection with sensitization to the hapten diphenylcyclopropenone (DPC). This TCR was recovered from a woman aged 25 to 39 with alopecia areata. Some clones in this sample may be carry-over from other donors' samples. DNA for the CDR3: TGTGCCAGCAGTTTGGACGGATTCACCGGGGAGCTGTTTTTT. Translating it yields CASSLDGFTGELFF.